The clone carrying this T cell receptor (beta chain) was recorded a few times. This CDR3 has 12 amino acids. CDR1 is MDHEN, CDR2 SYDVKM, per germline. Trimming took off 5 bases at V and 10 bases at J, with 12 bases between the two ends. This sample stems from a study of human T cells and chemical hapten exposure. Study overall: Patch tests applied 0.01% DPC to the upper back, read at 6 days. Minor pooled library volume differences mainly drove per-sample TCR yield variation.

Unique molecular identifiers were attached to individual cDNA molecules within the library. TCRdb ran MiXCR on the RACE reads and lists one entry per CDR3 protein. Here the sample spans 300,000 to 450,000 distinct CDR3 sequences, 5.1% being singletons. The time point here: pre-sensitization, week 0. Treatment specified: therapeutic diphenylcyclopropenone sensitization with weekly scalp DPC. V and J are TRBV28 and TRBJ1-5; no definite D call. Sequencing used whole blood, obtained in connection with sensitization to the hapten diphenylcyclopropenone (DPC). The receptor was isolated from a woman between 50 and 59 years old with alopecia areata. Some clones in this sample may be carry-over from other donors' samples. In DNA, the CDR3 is TGTGCCAGCAGTCCTCAAAGGGATCCCCAGCATTTT. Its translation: CASSPQRDPQHF.